This section outlines one T cell receptor (beta chain) sequence together with its context. Its antigen is currently unknown. These data belong to a study of CD8 T cells in Susac syndrome. Study results and caveats: The study acknowledged a relatively small number of individuals in its TCR sequencing and HLA analysis.

The CDR3 loop spans 14 amino acids. Germline V gives CDR1 SNHLY, CDR2 FYNNEI. Trimming removed 2 bases from V and 2 bases from J; junction bases left unmatched: 2. It was with random hexamers that roughly 0.5 to 1 ug RNA was reverse transcribed. The TCR beta CDR3 was amplified by immunoSEQ multiplex PCR across 54 Vbeta, 13 Jbeta. One entry per CDR3 protein results from TCRdb running MiXCR on the immunoSEQ multiplex PCR reads. The repertoire holds about 160,000 distinct CDR3 sequences, with approximately 94% as singletons. Isolation of CD8+ and CD4+ T cells was performed negatively, whereas enrichment of TEMRA cells was done by FACS.

Sequenced: CD4+ T cells from PBMCs. The chain combines TRBV2 with TRBJ2-5, with TRBD2 identical over 7 bases. The receptor's source is a human donor with multiple sclerosis. The CDR3 reads CASSELAVQETQYF. In DNA, the CDR3 is TGTGCCAGCAGTGAACTAGCGGTTCAAGAGACCCAGTACTTC.